The source of this T cell receptor beta chain is a study of cytomegalovirus exposure and HLA in healthy donors. Study-level results: Later analysis suggested links between common viral pathogens and several top significant clusters. Follow-up analysis found HLA locus-dependent TCR association rates, highest for DRB1 and lowest for HLA-C. Some V segments, including TRBV6-2 and TRBV6-3, were excluded as indistinguishable.

For this clone: Its cognate antigen is unknown.

60 Vbeta and 13 Jbeta primers were used in PCR. Produced via immunoSEQ multiplex PCR; TCRdb's table is partial and in-frame only. The repertoire holds around 140,000 clones, with approximately 82% as singletons. CDR3 size: 16 residues. Germline V CDR1 and CDR2: SGHDT, YYEEEE. This receptor was taken from a woman aged 55-70 years in good health and CMV-seropositive. The sample comprised PBMCs. This rearrangement joins TRBV5-6 to TRBJ2-5; 9 bases line up with TRBD2. Gene TRBJ2-7 matches the end of the DNA better, so the J call may be wrong. CDR3: CASSLFSAGGPPEQYF. The CDR3 bases are TGTGCCAGCAGCTTGTTTTCGGCGGGAGGGCCTCCCGAGCAGTACTTC.